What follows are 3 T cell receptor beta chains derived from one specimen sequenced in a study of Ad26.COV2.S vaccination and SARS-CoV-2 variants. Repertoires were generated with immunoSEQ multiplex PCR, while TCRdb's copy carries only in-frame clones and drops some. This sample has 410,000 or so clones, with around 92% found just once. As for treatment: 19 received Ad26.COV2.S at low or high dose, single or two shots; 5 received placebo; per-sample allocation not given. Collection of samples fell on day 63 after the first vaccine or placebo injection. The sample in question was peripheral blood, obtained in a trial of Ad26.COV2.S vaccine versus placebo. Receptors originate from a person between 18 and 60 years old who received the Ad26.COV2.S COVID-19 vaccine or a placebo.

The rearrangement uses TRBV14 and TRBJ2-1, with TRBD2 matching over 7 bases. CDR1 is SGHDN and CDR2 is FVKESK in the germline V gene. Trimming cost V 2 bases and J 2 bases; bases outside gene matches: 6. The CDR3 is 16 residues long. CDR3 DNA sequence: TGTGCCAGCAGCCAATGGGGCGCGGGGGCCTACAATGAGCAGTTCTTC. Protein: CASSQWGAGAYNEQFF.

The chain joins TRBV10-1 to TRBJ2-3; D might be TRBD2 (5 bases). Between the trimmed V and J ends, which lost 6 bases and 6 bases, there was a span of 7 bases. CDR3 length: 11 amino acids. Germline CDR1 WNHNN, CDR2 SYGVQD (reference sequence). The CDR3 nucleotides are TGCGCCAGCAGGTCGGGGGATACGCAGTATTTT. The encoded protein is CASRSGDTQYF.

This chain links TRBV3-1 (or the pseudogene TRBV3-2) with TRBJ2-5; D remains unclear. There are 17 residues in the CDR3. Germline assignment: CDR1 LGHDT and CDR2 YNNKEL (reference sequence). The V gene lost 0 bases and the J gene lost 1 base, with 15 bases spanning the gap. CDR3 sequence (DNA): TGTGCCAGCAGCCAAGATATCGCTACGTGGGCCCAAGAGACCCAGTACTTC. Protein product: CASSQDIATWAQETQYF.